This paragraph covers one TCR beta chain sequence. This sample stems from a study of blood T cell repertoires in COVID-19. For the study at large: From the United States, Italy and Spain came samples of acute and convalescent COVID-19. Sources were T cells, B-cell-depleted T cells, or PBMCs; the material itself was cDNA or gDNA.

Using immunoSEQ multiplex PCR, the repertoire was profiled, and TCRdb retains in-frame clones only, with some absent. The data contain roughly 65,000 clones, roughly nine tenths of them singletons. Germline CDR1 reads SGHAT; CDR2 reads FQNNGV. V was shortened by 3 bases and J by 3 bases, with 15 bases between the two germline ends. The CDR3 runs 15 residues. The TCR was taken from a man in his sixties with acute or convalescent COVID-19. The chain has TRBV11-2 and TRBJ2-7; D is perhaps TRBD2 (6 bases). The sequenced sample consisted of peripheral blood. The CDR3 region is CASSFSGESIYEQYF. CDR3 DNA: TGTGCCAGCAGCTTTTCGGGAGAATCGATCTACGAGCAGTACTTC.